One sample yielded the 14 T cell receptor beta chains listed below, sequenced in a study of blood T cell repertoires in COVID-19. Data came from immunoSEQ multiplex PCR; TCRdb stores just in-frame clones and leaves some out. The table records some 500,000 clones, 85% to 90% of them present only once. Input material: PBMCs or T cells enriched from blood (not recorded which). The receptors shown here come from a middle-aged woman who had recovered from COVID-19.

The J gene is TRBJ2-2, the V gene TRBV7-6; 9 nucleotides match TRBD1. Germline CDR1 SGHVS, CDR2 FNYEAQ. This CDR3 is built from 17 residues. Unmatched junction bases numbered 10, after V lost 6 bases and J lost 2 bases. The CDR3 loop is CASRDRGVSGNTGELFF. The CDR3 coding sequence is TGTGCCAGCAGGGACAGGGGTGTGAGCGGCAACACCGGGGAGCTGTTTTTT.

The J gene is TRBJ2-2, the V gene TRBV19; D possibly corresponds to TRBD2 (7 bases). CDR1 and CDR2 (germline): LNHDA, SQIVND (reference sequence). The CDR3 has 16 residues. V was clipped by 7 bases and J by 3 bases, with 18 bases between them. CDR3 protein: CASMYGGASYTGELFF. CDR3 nucleotide sequence: TGTGCCAGTATGTATGGGGGGGCCTCTTACACCGGGGAGCTGTTTTTT.

V and J are TRBV5-1 and TRBJ2-7, with 7 bases identical to TRBD1. V shed 1 base and J 4 bases; nucleotides not matched to a gene: 11. The CDR3 covers 16 residues. Per germline, CDR1 SGHRS and CDR2 YFSETQ. CDR3: CASSLTLGGIGYEQYF. The CDR3 DNA reads as TGCGCCAGCAGCTTGACTTTAGGGGGCATCGGGTACGAGCAGTACTTC.

V usage is TRBV10-2 and J usage is TRBJ1-5; tentatively, D is TRBD1 (5 bases). The CDR3 covers 16 residues. Germline V gives CDR1 WSHSY, CDR2 SAAADI. V was pared by 8 bases and J by 0 bases, with 17 bases between. The DNA of the CDR3 is TGCGCCAGCGGGATAAGGCAGGGATATAGCAATCAGCCCCAGCATTTT. Its translation is CASGIRQGYSNQPQHF.

The chain employs TRBV7-9 and TRBJ2-5; TRBD1 aligns across 8 bases. The V gene end was trimmed by 5 bases and the J gene end by 3 bases; junction bases not matched to a gene: 2. The CDR3 is 13 residues long. The germline V gene encodes CDR1 SEHNR and CDR2 FQNEAQ (reference sequence). The CDR3 DNA follows: TGTGCCAGCAGCCACAGGGGGAAAGAGACCCAGTACTTC. Translated, it gives CASSHRGKETQYF.

The chain joins TRBV5-1 to TRBJ1-1; 8 bases are a match to TRBD1. J lost 0 bases, V lost 4 bases, and 5 bases had no gene match. CDR3 length: 15 residues. Germline CDR1 and CDR2: SGHRS and YFSETQ. The chain's CDR3 is CASSPGTGMNTEAFF. The CDR3, as DNA: TGCGCCAGCAGCCCGGGGACAGGTATGAACACTGAAGCTTTCTTT.

J is TRBJ2-1 and V is TRBV24-1; 10 nucleotides line up with TRBD1. The J segment lost 8 bases and the V segment lost 5 bases, leaving 11 bases of the junction unmatched. This CDR3 has 16 amino acids. Per the germline V gene, CDR1 is KGHDR and CDR2 is SFDVKD. CDR3 region: CATSVSRDRGRYEQFF. In nucleotides, the CDR3 is TGTGCCACCAGTGTCAGCCGGGACAGGGGCAGGTATGAGCAGTTCTTC.

Only a few counts were recorded for this clone. V is TRBV14 and J is TRBJ1-1; possibly TRBD1 for D (6 bases). CDR1 SGHDN and CDR2 FVKESK come from the germline V gene. Deletions cut 4 bases from V and 0 bases from J, with 15 bases between. The CDR3 loop spans 16 amino acids. Here the CDR3 reads CASSPKRQGLNTEAFF. The CDR3 DNA reads as TGTGCCAGCAGCCCTAAGAGGCAGGGGTTGAACACTGAAGCTTTCTTT.

This chain links TRBV4-1 with TRBJ2-5; D is possibly TRBD1 (5 bases). Germline V gives CDR1 MGHRA, CDR2 YSYEKL. V lost 0 bases and J lost 4, with 15 bases in between. The CDR3 covers 16 residues. The CDR3 spells CASSQDQGPSLETQYF. The CDR3 DNA reads as TGCGCCAGCAGCCAAGACCAGGGCCCGTCCCTAGAGACCCAGTACTTC.

The rearrangement uses TRBV4-1 and TRBJ1-2, with 9 nucleotides matching TRBD1. This CDR3 is built from 15 residues. The V gene end was trimmed by 2 bases and the J gene end by 4 bases; junction bases not matched to a gene: 5. Germline values: CDR1 MGHRA, CDR2 YSYEKL. The CDR3 is CASSQRDRDSYGYTF. The CDR3 nucleotides read TGCGCCAGCAGCCAACGGGACAGGGACAGCTATGGCTACACCTTC.

The chain employs TRBV5-1 and TRBJ2-2, with D possibly TRBD2 on 5 matching bases. In germline, CDR1 is SGHRS, CDR2 YFSETQ. The CDR3 is 16 amino acids. The V and J ends lost 4 bases and 2 bases respectively, with 15 bases between them. The CDR3 DNA is TGCGCCAGCAGCCCCCATCGGGGTCTTAACACCGGGGAGCTGTTTTTT. Protein sequence: CASSPHRGLNTGELFF.

The J gene is TRBJ2-1, the V gene TRBV15; TRBD1 matches at 10 bases. Germline V gene data show CDR1 as LNHNV and CDR2 as YYDKDF (reference sequence). With V trimmed by 5 bases and J by 4 bases, 5 bases remained unmatched. The CDR3 consists of 15 residues. CDR3: CATSVGQGRYNEQFF. CDR3 DNA sequence: TGTGCCACCAGCGTGGGACAGGGGAGGTACAATGAGCAGTTCTTC.

CDR3 residues: CASSRAFSGGLYGYTF. CDR3 in DNA: TGTGCCAGCAGCCGAGCTTTCTCGGGAGGGCTCTATGGCTACACCTTC. This chain joins TRBV3-1 (or the pseudogene TRBV3-2) and TRBJ1-2, with D hard to call. The germline V gene encodes CDR1 LGHDT and CDR2 YNNKEL (reference sequence). V was pared by 4 bases and J by 4 bases, with 19 bases between. The CDR3 is 16 residues long.

The V call is TRBV7-9, the J call TRBJ1-2; 7 bases fit TRBD1. V shed 5 bases, J shed 6 bases, and the junction held 6 bases outside the gene matches. The CDR3 contains 13 residues. Germline-derived CDR1 and CDR2 are SEHNR and FQNEAQ (reference sequence). CDR3 DNA sequence: TGTGCCAGCAGCCTACAGGGGATTCATGGCTACACCTTC. Its protein is CASSLQGIHGYTF.